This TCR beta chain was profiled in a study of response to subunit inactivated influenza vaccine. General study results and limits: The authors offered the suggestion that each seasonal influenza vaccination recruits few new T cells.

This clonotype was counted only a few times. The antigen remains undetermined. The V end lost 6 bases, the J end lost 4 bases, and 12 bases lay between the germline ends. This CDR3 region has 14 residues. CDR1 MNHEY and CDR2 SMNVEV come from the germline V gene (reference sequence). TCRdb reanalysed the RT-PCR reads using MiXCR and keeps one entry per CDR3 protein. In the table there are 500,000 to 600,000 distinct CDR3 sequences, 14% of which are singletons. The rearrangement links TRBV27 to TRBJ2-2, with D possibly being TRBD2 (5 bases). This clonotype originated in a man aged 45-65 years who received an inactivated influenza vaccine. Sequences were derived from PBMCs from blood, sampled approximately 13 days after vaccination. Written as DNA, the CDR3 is TGTGCCAGCAGGTACGGAGGAAGCACCGGGGAGCTGTTTTTT. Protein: CASRYGGSTGELFF.